Detailed here is one T cell receptor (beta chain). These data belong to a study of T-cell reconstitution after alpha-beta-depleted transplantation in children. The CDR3 sequence is 15 residues long. Looked up from germline, CDR1 is SGHTA and CDR2 is FQGNSA. V gave up 5 bases and J gave up 4 bases, with 14 bases separating them. Unique molecular identifiers were incorporated when the TCRbeta library was constructed. TCRdb itself ran the PCR reads through MiXCR, one entry per CDR3 protein. This repertoire shows about 640,000 distinct CDR3 sequences, over 15% found once; its top ten account for 1.1%. Specimen: PBMCs from the stem cell graft donor, collected from the stem cell graft. The clonotype comes from a human donor who donated a stem cell graft to a child with acute myeloid leukemia. The genes are TRBV7-2 and TRBJ1-4; D gene unclear. CDR3 nucleotides: TGTGCCAGCAGCGATGGGCCAGGCCGTAATGAAAAACTGTTTTTT. It specifies CASSDGPGRNEKLFF.